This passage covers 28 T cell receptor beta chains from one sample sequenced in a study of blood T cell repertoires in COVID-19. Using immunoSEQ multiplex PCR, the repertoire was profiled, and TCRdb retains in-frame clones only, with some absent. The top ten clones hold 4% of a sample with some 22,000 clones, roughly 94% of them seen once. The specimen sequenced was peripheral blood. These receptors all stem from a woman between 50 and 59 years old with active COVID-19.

CDR3 DNA sequence: TGTGCCAGCCGAGACAGCAGCTCCTATAATTCACCCCTCCACTTT. It yields the protein CASRDSSSYNSPLHF. This chain joins TRBV7-9 and TRBJ1-6; D may be TRBD1 (5 bases). The CDR3 extends over 15 amino acids. Germline V CDR1 and CDR2: SEHNR, FQNEAQ (reference sequence). V was cut by 8 bases and J by 0 bases, with 11 bases left in between.

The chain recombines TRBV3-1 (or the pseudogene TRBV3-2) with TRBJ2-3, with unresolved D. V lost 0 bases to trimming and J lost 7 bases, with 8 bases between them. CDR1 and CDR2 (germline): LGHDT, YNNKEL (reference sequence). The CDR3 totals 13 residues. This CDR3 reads CASSQEVAHTQYF. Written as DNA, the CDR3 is TGTGCCAGCAGCCAAGAAGTGGCACATACGCAGTATTTT.

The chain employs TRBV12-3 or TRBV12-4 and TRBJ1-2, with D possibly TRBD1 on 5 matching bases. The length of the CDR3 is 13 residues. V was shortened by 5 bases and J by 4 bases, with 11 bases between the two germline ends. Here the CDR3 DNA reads TGTGCCAGCAGTCCGGGTGGGGCCTATGGCTACACCTTC. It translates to CASSPGGAYGYTF.

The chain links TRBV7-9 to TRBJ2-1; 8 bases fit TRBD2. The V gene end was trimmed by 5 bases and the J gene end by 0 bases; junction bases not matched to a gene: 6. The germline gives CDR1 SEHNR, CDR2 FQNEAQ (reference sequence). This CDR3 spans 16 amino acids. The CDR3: CASSQITSGSYNEQFF. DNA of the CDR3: TGTGCCAGCAGCCAGATTACTAGCGGCTCCTACAATGAGCAGTTCTTC. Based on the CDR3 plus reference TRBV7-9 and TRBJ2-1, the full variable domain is DTGVSQNPRHKITKRGQNVTFRCDPISEHNRLYWYRQTLGQGPEFLTYFQNEAQLEKSRLLSDRFSAERPKGSFSTLEIQRTEQGDSAMYLCASSQITSGSYNEQFFGPGTRLTVL.

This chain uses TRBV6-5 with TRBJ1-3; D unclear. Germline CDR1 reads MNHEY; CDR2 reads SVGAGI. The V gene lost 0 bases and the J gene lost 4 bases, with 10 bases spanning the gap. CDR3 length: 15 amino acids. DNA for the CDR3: TGTGCCAGCAGTTACTCGACTCTAGCCGGAAACACCATATATTTT. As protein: CASSYSTLAGNTIYF.

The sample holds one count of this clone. The CDR3 loop reads CASTSAGASGSDEQYF. The CDR3 DNA sequence: TGTGCCAGCACCTCTGCCGGGGCTAGCGGGAGCGACGAGCAGTACTTC. The chain uses TRBV28 and TRBJ2-7, with 10 bases aligning to TRBD2. Germline CDR1 and CDR2: MDHEN and SYDVKM. V was pared by 7 bases and J by 5 bases, with 14 bases of the junction left unmatched. The CDR3 is made up of 16 amino acids. Full variable domain (rest looked up from reference TRBV28 and TRBJ2-7): DVKVTQSSRYLVKRTGEKVFLECVQDMDHENMFWYRQDPGLGLRLIYFSYDVKMKEKGDIPEGYSVSREKKERFSLILESASTNQTSMYLCASTSAGASGSDEQYFGPGTRLTVT.

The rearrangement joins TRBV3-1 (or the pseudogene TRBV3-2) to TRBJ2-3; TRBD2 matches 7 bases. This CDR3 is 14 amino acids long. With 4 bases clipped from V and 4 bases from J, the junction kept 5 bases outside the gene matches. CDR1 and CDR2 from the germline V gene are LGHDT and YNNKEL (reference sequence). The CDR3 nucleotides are TGTGCCAGCAGCCCCGGGACTATTTCAGATACGCAGTATTTT. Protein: CASSPGTISDTQYF.

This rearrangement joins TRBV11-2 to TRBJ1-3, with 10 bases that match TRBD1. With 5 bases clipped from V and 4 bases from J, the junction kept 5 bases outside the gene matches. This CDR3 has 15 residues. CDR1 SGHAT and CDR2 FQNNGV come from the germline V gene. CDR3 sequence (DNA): TGTGCCAGCAGCCTAAGACAGGGGGCGGGAAACACCATATATTTT. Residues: CASSLRQGAGNTIYF.

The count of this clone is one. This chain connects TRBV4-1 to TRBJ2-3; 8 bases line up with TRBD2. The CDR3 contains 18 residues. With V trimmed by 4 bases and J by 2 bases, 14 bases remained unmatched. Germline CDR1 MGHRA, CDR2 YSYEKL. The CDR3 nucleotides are TGCGCCAGCAGCCCCTTGTTTTTGCGGGAGGCTTCCACAGATACGCAGTATTTT. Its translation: CASSPLFLREASTDTQYF.

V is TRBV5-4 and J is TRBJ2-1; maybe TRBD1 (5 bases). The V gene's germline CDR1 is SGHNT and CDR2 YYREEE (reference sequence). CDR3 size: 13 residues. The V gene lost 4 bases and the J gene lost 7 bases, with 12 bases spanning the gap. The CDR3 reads CASSEPPGNEQFF. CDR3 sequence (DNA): TGTGCCAGCAGCGAACCCCCAGGGAATGAGCAGTTCTTC.

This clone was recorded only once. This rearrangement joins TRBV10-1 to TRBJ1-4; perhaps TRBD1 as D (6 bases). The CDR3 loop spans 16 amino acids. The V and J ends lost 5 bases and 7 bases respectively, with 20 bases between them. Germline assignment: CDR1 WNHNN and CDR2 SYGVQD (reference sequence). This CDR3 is CASSSIKQGIGEKLFF. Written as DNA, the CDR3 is TGCGCCAGCAGTTCAATTAAACAGGGAATCGGTGAAAAACTGTTTTTT.

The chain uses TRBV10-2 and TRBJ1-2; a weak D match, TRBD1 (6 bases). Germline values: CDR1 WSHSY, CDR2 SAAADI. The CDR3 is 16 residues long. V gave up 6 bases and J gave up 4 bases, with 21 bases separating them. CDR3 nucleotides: TGCGCCAGCAGCCCCGCGGACAGTCTATTGTCCTATGGCTACACCTTC. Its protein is CASSPADSLLSYGYTF.

The CDR3 is CASSTQGVNRGELFF. Here the CDR3 DNA reads TGTGCCAGTAGTACACAGGGGGTGAACAGGGGGGAGCTGTTTTTT. This sequence joins TRBV19 and TRBJ2-2; TRBD1 matches at 8 bases. CDR1 and CDR2 from the germline V gene are LNHDA and SQIVND (reference sequence). The trim removed 4 bases at V and 8 bases at J, leaving 9 bases unmatched. This CDR3 is built from 15 residues.

The DNA for the CDR3 is TGTGCCAGTAGTACGTTGGCTAGCTCCTACGAGCAGTACTTC. It specifies CASSTLASSYEQYF. V gene TRBV19 combines with J gene TRBJ2-7; no reliable D call. Trimming cost V 4 bases and J 0 bases, with 10 bases left between them. The CDR3 loop spans 14 amino acids. The germline V gene encodes CDR1 LNHDA and CDR2 SQIVND (reference sequence).

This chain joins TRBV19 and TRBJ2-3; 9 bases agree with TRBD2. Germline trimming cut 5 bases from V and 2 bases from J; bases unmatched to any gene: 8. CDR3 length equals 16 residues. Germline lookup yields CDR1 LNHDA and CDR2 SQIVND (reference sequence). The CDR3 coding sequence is TGTGCCAGTAGTTCTCCTAGCGGGGTATTCACAGATACGCAGTATTTT. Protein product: CASSSPSGVFTDTQYF.

In nucleotides, the CDR3 is TGTGCCAGCAGTCTCGGGGGGAGCTCCTACGAGCAGTACTTC. This gives the protein CASSLGGSSYEQYF. J is TRBJ2-7 and V is TRBV6-5, with 7 bases that match TRBD2. The ends lost 5 bases at V and 0 bases at J; junction bases unmatched: 4. This CDR3 contains 14 residues. The germline V gene has CDR1 MNHEY and CDR2 SVGAGI.

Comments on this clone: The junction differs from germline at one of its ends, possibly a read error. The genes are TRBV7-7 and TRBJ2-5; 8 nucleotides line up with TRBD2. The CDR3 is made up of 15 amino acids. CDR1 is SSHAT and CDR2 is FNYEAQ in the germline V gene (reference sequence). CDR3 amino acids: CASSPAYSGTETQYF. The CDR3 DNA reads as TGTGCTAGCAGCCCCGCGTATAGCGGGACGGAGACCCAGTACTTC.

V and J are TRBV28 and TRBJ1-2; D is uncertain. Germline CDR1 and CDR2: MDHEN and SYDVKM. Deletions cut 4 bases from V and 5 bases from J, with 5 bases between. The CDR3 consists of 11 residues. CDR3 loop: CASSWAYGYTF. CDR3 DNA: TGTGCCAGCAGTTGGGCATATGGCTACACCTTC.

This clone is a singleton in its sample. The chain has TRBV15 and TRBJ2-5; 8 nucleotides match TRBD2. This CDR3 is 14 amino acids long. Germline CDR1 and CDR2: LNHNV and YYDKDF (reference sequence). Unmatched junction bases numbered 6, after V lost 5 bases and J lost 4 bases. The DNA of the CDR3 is TGTGCCACCAGCCCGGGGGGGGCCGGAGAGACCCAGTACTTC. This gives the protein CATSPGGAGETQYF.

DNA of the CDR3: TGTGCCACCGGGACTACCAATGAGCAGTTCTTC. Translating gives CATGTTNEQFF. The V call is TRBV10-3, the J call TRBJ2-1, with 7 bases matching TRBD2. J gave up 6 bases and V 10 bases, and 3 bases lay outside the gene matches. The CDR3 contains 11 residues. Germline CDR1 and CDR2: ENHRY and SYGVKD.

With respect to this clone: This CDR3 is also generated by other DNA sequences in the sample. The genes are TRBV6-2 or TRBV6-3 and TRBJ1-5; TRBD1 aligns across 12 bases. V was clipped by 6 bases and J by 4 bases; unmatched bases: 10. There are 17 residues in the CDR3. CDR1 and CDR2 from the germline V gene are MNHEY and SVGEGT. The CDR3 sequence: CASSHPRDRGPNQPQHF. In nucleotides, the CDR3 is TGTGCCAGCAGCCACCCCCGGGACAGGGGGCCAAATCAGCCCCAGCATTTT.

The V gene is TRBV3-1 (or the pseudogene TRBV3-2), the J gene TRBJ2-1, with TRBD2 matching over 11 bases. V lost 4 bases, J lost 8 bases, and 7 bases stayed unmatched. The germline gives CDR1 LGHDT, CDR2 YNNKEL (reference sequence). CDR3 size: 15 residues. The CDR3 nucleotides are TGTGCCAGCAGCCGATCTAGCGGGGGGAACGATGAGCAGTTCTTC. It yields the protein CASSRSSGGNDEQFF.

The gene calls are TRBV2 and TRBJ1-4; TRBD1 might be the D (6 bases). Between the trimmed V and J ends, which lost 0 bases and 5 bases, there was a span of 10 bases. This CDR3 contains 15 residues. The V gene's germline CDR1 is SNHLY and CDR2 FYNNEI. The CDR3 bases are TGTGCCAGCAGTGAAGCGGACAGTGCGAATGAAAAACTGTTTTTT. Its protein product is CASSEADSANEKLFF.

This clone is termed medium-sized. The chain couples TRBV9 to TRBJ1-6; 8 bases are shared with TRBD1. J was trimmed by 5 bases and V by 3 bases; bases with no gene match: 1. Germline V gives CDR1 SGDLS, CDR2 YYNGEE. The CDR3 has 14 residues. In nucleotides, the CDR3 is TGTGCCAGCAGCGCGACAGGGGATAATTCACCCCTCCACTTT. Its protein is CASSATGDNSPLHF.

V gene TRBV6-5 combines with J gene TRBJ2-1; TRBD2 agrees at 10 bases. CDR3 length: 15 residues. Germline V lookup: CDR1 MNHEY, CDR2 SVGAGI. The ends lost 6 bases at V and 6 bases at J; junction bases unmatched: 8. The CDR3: CASRGSGGASNEQFF. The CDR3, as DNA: TGTGCCAGCAGGGGGAGCGGGGGGGCCTCCAATGAGCAGTTCTTC.

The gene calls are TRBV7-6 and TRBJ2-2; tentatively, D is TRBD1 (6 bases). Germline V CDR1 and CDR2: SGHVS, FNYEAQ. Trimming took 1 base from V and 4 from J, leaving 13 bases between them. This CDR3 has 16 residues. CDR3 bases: TGTGCCAGCAGCTTAGTTCCGTCAGGGGTCACCGGGGAGCTGTTTTTT. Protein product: CASSLVPSGVTGELFF.

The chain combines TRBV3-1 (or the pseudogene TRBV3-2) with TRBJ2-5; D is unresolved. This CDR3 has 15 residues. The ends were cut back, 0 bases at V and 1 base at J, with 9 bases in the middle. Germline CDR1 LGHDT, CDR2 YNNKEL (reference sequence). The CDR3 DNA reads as TGTGCCAGCAGCCAAGAGGGCTATCCCCAAGAGACCCAGTACTTC. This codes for CASSQEGYPQETQYF.

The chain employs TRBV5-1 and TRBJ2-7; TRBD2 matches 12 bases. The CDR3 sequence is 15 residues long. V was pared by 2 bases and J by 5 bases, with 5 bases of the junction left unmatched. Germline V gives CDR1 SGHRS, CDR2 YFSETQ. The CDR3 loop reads CASSFSRLAGDEQYF. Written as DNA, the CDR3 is TGCGCCAGCAGCTTTTCTCGACTAGCGGGGGACGAGCAGTACTTC.